The next 13 T cell receptor beta chains were all read from a single sample in a study of cytomegalovirus exposure and HLA in healthy donors. Data came from immunoSEQ multiplex PCR; TCRdb stores just in-frame clones and leaves some out. Of approximately 88,000 clones listed, around 82% were seen once; the top ten hold about 12%. Sequenced sample: PBMCs. Every receptor here comes from a woman younger than 35 in good health and CMV-seropositive.

V usage is TRBV18 and J usage is TRBJ2-2; 11 nucleotides match TRBD1. The CDR3 totals 18 residues. The trim removed 1 base at V and 4 bases at J, leaving 8 bases unmatched. CDR1 KGHSH and CDR2 LQKENI come from the germline V gene. CDR3 nucleotides: TGTGCCAGCTCACCACTAAATCCCGGGACAGGGGGCACCGGGGAGCTGTTTTTT. Amino acids: CASSPLNPGTGGTGELFF.

The chain recombines TRBV5-1 with TRBJ2-7, with 8 bases aligning to TRBD1. Per germline, CDR1 SGHRS and CDR2 YFSETQ. V was clipped by 1 base and J by 2 bases; unmatched bases: 14. The CDR3 extends over 18 amino acids. CDR3 in DNA: TGCGCCAGCAGCTTGAGGGACAGGATCGCGGGACGAACCTACGAGCAGTACTTC. Its translation: CASSLRDRIAGRTYEQYF. The complete variable domain, with remaining parts taken from reference TRBV5-1 and TRBJ2-7, reads KAGVTQTPRYLIKTRGQQVTLSCSPISGHRSVSWYQQTPGQGLQFLFEYFSETQRNKGNFPGRFSGRQFSNSRSEMNVSTLELGDSALYLCASSLRDRIAGRTYEQYFGPGTRLTVT.

The V call is TRBV7-6, the J call TRBJ2-7, with D possibly being TRBD1 (6 bases). The CDR3 extends over 15 amino acids. Trimming took off 6 bases at V and 3 bases at J, with 18 bases between the two ends. Germline CDR1 SGHVS, CDR2 FNYEAQ. CDR3 coding DNA: TGTGCCAGCAGTTCGATACAGGGCAAGTACTACGAGCAGTACTTC. Translated: CASSSIQGKYYEQYF.

This clone was seen only once. V usage is TRBV6-5 and J usage is TRBJ1-6, with a possible D match to TRBD1 (5 bases). The germline V gene has CDR1 MNHEY and CDR2 SVGAGI. Trimming removed 3 bases from V and 6 bases from J, with 12 bases in between. The CDR3 is made up of 15 amino acids. The CDR3 spells CASSYRQGSNSPLHF. The CDR3 region has the DNA TGTGCCAGCAGTTATCGCCAGGGTAGTAATTCACCCCTCCACTTT.

The chain recombines TRBV5-1 with TRBJ2-1, with D perhaps TRBD2 (6 bases). Deletions cut 4 bases from V and 6 bases from J, with 14 bases between. This CDR3 spans 14 amino acids. CDR1 and CDR2 from the germline V gene are SGHRS and YFSETQ. In DNA form, the CDR3 reads TGCGCCAGCAGCGCGACCGGGGGTCCCAATGAGCAGTTCTTC. Translated: CASSATGGPNEQFF. The whole variable domain, remainder taken from reference TRBV5-1 and TRBJ2-1, is KAGVTQTPRYLIKTRGQQVTLSCSPISGHRSVSWYQQTPGQGLQFLFEYFSETQRNKGNFPGRFSGRQFSNSRSEMNVSTLELGDSALYLCASSATGGPNEQFFGPGTRLTVL.

The chain combines TRBV12-2 with TRBJ2-7; the tabulated D call, TRBD2, remains unverified against the DNA. TRBV12-2 is an annotated pseudogene. CDR3 length: 17 amino acids. In nucleotides, the CDR3 is TGTGCAAGTCGCTTAGCACCACTAGAGTCCCCAACCTACGAGCAGTACTTC. Amino acid sequence: CASRLAPLESPTYEQYF.

This clone was seen just once. The chain couples TRBV5-1 to TRBJ2-2, with TRBD1 matching 9 bases. Trimming removed 3 bases from V and 6 bases from J; junction bases left unmatched: 6. The CDR3 covers 15 residues. The germline V gene has CDR1 SGHRS and CDR2 YFSETQ. The CDR3 nucleotides are TGCGCCAGCAGCTCCGACAGGGGGGCTGCCGGGGAGCTGTTTTTT. Protein: CASSSDRGAAGELFF.

The chain employs TRBV11-2 and TRBJ1-2; D perhaps matches TRBD1 (5 bases). The V end was cut by 1 base, the J end by 4 bases, with 16 bases between. The CDR3 is 16 amino acids. Germline CDR1 reads SGHAT; CDR2 reads FQNNGV. CDR3 in amino acids: CASSLGGAAGGYGYTF. CDR3 sequence (DNA): TGTGCCAGCAGCTTAGGCGGGGCCGCCGGTGGCTATGGCTACACCTTC.

This sequence joins TRBV9 and TRBJ1-5, with D unclear. The CDR3 length is 14 residues. Between the trimmed V and J ends, which lost 3 bases and 0 bases, there was a span of 7 bases. Germline CDR1 and CDR2: SGDLS and YYNGEE. The DNA of the CDR3 is TGTGCCAGCAGCGCCGACACTAGCAATCAGCCCCAGCATTTT. It codes for CASSADTSNQPQHF. Looking up the rest from reference TRBV9 and TRBJ1-5 gives the full variable domain: DSGVTQTPKHLITATGQRVTLRCSPRSGDLSVYWYQQSLDQGLQFLIQYYNGEERAKGNILERFSAQQFPDLHSELNLSSLELGDSALYFCASSADTSNQPQHFGDGTRLSIL.

This chain connects TRBV7-2 to TRBJ2-1, with a tentative D call TRBD2 (5 bases). The germline V and J ends were trimmed by 7 bases and 9 bases, with 22 bases remaining between them. The CDR3 sequence is 15 residues long. Germline V gene sequence: CDR1 SGHTA, CDR2 FQGNSA. The CDR3 region has the DNA TGTGCCAGCACCGAGTTTGGGGTCGGGGTTTCTGAGCAGTTCTTC. It codes for CASTEFGVGVSEQFF.

The chain recombines TRBV18 with TRBJ2-1, with 8 bases fitting TRBD1. CDR1 is KGHSH and CDR2 is LQKENI in the germline V gene. The CDR3 extends over 14 amino acids. Unmatched junction bases numbered 5, after V lost 3 bases and J lost 7 bases. The DNA for the CDR3 is TGTGCCAGCTCACCGGGACAGGCTCAGAATGAGCAGTTCTTC. This gives the protein CASSPGQAQNEQFF.

This clone has a single count. The rearrangement uses TRBV4-3 and TRBJ2-3; D is ambiguous. Germline values: CDR1 LGHNA, CDR2 YSLEER. The CDR3 spans 15 residues. Trimming left V 3 bases short and J 0 bases short, with 10 bases between. The DNA for the CDR3 is TGCGCCAGCAGCCAGGAGAGAGGCAGCACAGATACGCAGTATTTT. Translated: CASSQERGSTDTQYF.

This chain connects TRBV5-1 to TRBJ2-5; 7 positions match TRBD1. Looked up from germline, CDR1 is SGHRS and CDR2 is YFSETQ. The CDR3 runs to 16 residues. Unmatched junction bases numbered 14, after V lost 4 bases and J lost 5 bases. The CDR3 region has the DNA TGCGCCAGCAGCCTAGGGGACAGCCGGGGACGGGAGACCCAGTACTTC. Protein product: CASSLGDSRGRETQYF.